The entry below describes one T cell receptor beta chain. Antigen: not known. From germline, CDR1 is MDHEN and CDR2 SYDVKM. V was trimmed by 2 bases and J by 7 bases, leaving 11 bases between them. The CDR3 has 13 residues. The source of the sample is a study of T cell responses to AZD1222 COVID-19 vaccine. As for the study in general: Pooling covered second doses at about 4 or about 12 weeks.

Sequenced by immunoSEQ multiplex PCR; TCRdb stores in-frame clones only, minus some. Among 150,000 or so clones listed, more than 85% were seen once. The study, taken as a whole, reports: There were mostly white British donors and more females than males, and clonal diversity was possibly underestimated. Spike-specific TCR breadth rose after two AZD1222 doses, and depth rose as well. As reported, nearly half of all spike-specific TCRs target variant regions that are unmutated.

This sample comprised peripheral blood, obtained on day 0 of AZD1222 vaccination. This chain joins TRBV28 and TRBJ1-2; a possible D gene is TRBD1 (5 bases). The clonotype was recovered from an adult in good health. The CDR3 bases are TGTGCCAGCAGTTTAGTACAGGCCAGTGGCTACACCTTC. Translation gives CASSLVQASGYTF.